This T cell receptor beta chain was captured by sequencing in a study of shared clonotypes between healthy human individuals. Assay: immunoSEQ multiplex PCR; the TCRdb copy retains only in-frame clones and omits some. The sample yields hundreds of thousands of clones, over 90% seen once. Concerning this clone itself: What it binds is unknown. The sample carries other DNA sequences with the same CDR3.

The study, taken as a whole, reports: It was only blood that was sampled, and tissue repertoires likely differ.

Terminally differentiated effector memory CD45RA+ cells were excluded by CCR7 positive selection of CD45RO-negative cells. Those who donated were healthy HIV-negative adults, with no recent acute infections or vaccinations reported. The sequence came from a young man in good health. Input material: naive CD8+ T cells sorted from blood.

DNA of the CDR3: TGTGCCAGCAGTTATGGATACAATGAGCAGTTCTTC. This translates into CASSYGYNEQFF. V usage is TRBV6-5 and J usage is TRBJ2-1; D is ambiguous. CDR1 and CDR2 (germline): MNHEY, SVGAGI. CDR3 length equals 12 residues. The V end was cut by 3 bases, the J end by 4 bases, with 4 bases between.